Detailed here is one TCR beta chain. The CDR3 extends over 15 amino acids. In germline, CDR1 is SGDLS, CDR2 YYNGEE. The V end lost 3 bases, the J end lost 0 bases, and 10 bases lay between the germline ends. The data derive from a study of blood T cell repertoires in COVID-19. Study at large: Spain, Italy and the United States supplied samples that represented acute and convalescent COVID-19. T cells, B-cell-depleted T cells, or PBMCs supplied cDNA or gDNA.

In the authors' workflow: Reference gene primers were amplified, and this amplification served to estimate nucleated cell counts. Only in-frame clones appear in the TCRdb table, and some are missing; sequencing was by immunoSEQ multiplex PCR. The V and J calls and clone size were taken over from that table, and D and trimming were inferred from the DNA. The data show 180,000 or so clones, 80% to 90% seen once. The genes are TRBV9 and TRBJ2-1, with D uncertain. Sequencing was done on a sample of peripheral blood. The origin of this receptor is a man aged 60-69 years with acute or convalescent COVID-19. CDR3 sequence (DNA): TGTGCCAGCAGCGCTGACGGAGACTCCTACAATGAGCAGTTCTTC. This translates into CASSADGDSYNEQFF.